Described below is a single T cell receptor beta chain sequence and its context. What it binds is unknown. Researchers ran the PCR with 60 Vbeta and 13 Jbeta primers. Method: immunoSEQ multiplex PCR; TCRdb's copy keeps in-frame clones and lacks some. Listed are about 72,000 clones; approximately 4.5% falls within the top ten. The sample belongs to a study of cytomegalovirus exposure and HLA in healthy donors. Study observations and caveats: The authors later found TCR association rates varying by HLA locus, with DRB1 most and HLA-C fewest. Immune exposure was documented only through CMV serostatus. Reports indicate that TCR beta sequences accurately predicted the HLA-A and HLA-B alleles of most subjects. An analysis was carried out later, and it reportedly showed fewer N-insertions in an Asian-associated ancestry cluster than the approximately 700-donor mean.

The CDR3 contains 16 residues. Germline CDR1 WNHNN, CDR2 SYGVQD (reference sequence). Germline trimming cut 4 bases from V and 4 bases from J; bases unmatched to any gene: 7. V and J are TRBV10-1 and TRBJ2-3, with 11 bases lining up with TRBD2. The specimen sequenced was PBMCs. The TCR originated in a woman in her thirties or forties in good health and CMV-seropositive. The CDR3 protein is CASSAISGRGSDTQYF. Here the CDR3 DNA reads TGCGCCAGCAGTGCGATTAGCGGGAGGGGGTCAGATACGCAGTATTTT.